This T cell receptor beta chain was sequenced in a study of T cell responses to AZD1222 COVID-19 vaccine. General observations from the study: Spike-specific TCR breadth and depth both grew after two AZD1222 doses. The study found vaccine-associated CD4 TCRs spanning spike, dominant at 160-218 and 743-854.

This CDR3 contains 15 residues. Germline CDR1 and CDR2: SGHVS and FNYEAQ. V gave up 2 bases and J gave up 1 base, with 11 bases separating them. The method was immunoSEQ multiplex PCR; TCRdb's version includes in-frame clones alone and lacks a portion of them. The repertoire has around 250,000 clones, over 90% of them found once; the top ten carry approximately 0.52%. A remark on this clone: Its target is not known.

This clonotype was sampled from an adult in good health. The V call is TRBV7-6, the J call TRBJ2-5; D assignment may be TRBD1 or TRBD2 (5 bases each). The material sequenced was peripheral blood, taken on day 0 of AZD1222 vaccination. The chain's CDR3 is CASSLSRGSQETQYF. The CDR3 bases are TGTGCCAGCAGCTTATCGAGGGGATCCCAAGAGACCCAGTACTTC. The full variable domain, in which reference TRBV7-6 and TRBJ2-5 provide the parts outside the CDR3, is GAGVSQSPRYKVTKRGQDVALRCDPISGHVSLYWYRQALGQGPEFLTYFNYEAQQDKSGLPNDRFSAERPEGSISTLTIQRTEQRDSAMYRCASSLSRGSQETQYFGPGTRLLVL.